A single sample gave rise to the 8 T cell receptor beta chains below, sequenced in a study of control samples from healthy donors and cancer patients (dated by TCRdb to the early 2020s). Libraries were constructed by the immunoSEQ multiplex PCR assay. Held by TCRdb, this immuneACCESS table contains in-frame sequences only and omits some clones. Under half of the omission traces to an unresolved V gene where checked; the cause of the rest is unknown. The sample has 120,000 to 150,000 clones on record, about 91% of them singletons. The ten largest clones capture 3% to 3.5% of the sample. Sequencing was carried out using blood. The source of these receptors is a young man in good health.

The chain carries TRBV28 and TRBJ2-2, with TRBD1 as a possible D gene (6 bases). Trimming cost V 6 bases and J 0 bases, with 11 bases left between them. The CDR3 is made up of 15 amino acids. Germline assignment: CDR1 MDHEN and CDR2 SYDVKM. CDR3 bases: TGTGCCAGCAGGGAACAGGGATCGAACACCGGGGAGCTGTTTTTT. Protein: CASREQGSNTGELFF.

The rearrangement links TRBV29-1 to TRBJ2-1; no firm D call. The CDR3 extends over 14 amino acids. Germline V gene lookup returns CDR1 SQVTM and CDR2 ANQGSEA. V lost 4 bases and J 0 bases, leaving 10 bases between the germline ends. The CDR3 DNA reads TGCAGCGTTGTCGTGTATAACTCCTACAATGAGCAGTTCTTC. This gives the protein CSVVVYNSYNEQFF.

This rearrangement joins TRBV10-1 to TRBJ1-5; unclear D gene. From germline, CDR1 is WNHNN and CDR2 SYGVQD (reference sequence). The CDR3 runs 13 residues. Trimming took 4 bases from V and 0 from J, leaving 4 bases between them. The CDR3 is CASSAYSNQPQHF. The CDR3 nucleotides read TGCGCCAGCAGTGCTTATAGCAATCAGCCCCAGCATTTT.

The gene calls are TRBV6-4 and TRBJ1-1; 10 bases match TRBD1. J was trimmed by 4 bases and V by 3 bases; bases with no gene match: 8. Germline CDR1 MRHNA, CDR2 SNTAGT. This CDR3 has 16 residues. CDR3 sequence reads: CASSERTGGWITEAFF. The CDR3 DNA reads TGTGCCAGCAGTGAAAGGACAGGGGGATGGATCACTGAAGCTTTCTTT.

The V and J genes are TRBV9 and TRBJ1-4; 7 bases align to TRBD1. Germline CDR1 SGDLS, CDR2 YYNGEE. The CDR3 is 15 amino acids. Trimming removed 0 bases from V and 8 bases from J; junction bases left unmatched: 7. The CDR3 DNA is TGTGCCAGCAGCGTAGAGACAGGGCCTGGGGAAAAACTGTTTTTT. Translating it yields CASSVETGPGEKLFF.

The chain is built from TRBV29-1 and TRBJ1-1, with D uncertain. The germline V gene has CDR1 SQVTM and CDR2 ANQGSEA. This CDR3 contains 10 residues. Trimming took off 7 bases at V and 5 bases at J, with 8 bases between the two ends. The CDR3 loop is CSALGTEAFF. Written as DNA, the CDR3 is TGCAGCGCCCTGGGTACTGAAGCTTTCTTT.

Only a few counts were recorded for this clone. V and J are TRBV5-1 and TRBJ2-2; D ambiguous. Trimming removed 4 bases at V and 0 bases at J, with 10 bases between. The CDR3 sequence is 15 residues long. Germline-derived CDR1 and CDR2 are SGHRS and YFSETQ. Written as DNA, the CDR3 is TGCGCCAGCAGCCCTTGGCGATCGAACACCGGGGAGCTGTTTTTT. As protein: CASSPWRSNTGELFF.

V usage is TRBV7-6 and J usage is TRBJ2-1; the match to TRBD2 covers 9 bases. CDR1 and CDR2 from the germline V gene are SGHVS and FNYEAQ. The length of the CDR3 is 16 residues. V was pared by 2 bases and J by 2 bases, with 4 bases of the junction left unmatched. In nucleotides, the CDR3 is TGTGCCAGCAGCTTATCGGCGGGGGGGACCTACAATGAGCAGTTCTTC. Translation gives CASSLSAGGTYNEQFF.